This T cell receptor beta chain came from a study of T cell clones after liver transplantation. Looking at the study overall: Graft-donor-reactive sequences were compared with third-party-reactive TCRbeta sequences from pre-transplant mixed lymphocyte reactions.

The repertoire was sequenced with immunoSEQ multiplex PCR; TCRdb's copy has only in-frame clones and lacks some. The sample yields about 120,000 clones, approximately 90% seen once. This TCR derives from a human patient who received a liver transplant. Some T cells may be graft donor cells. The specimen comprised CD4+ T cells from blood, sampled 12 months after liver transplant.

Here the CDR3 reads CASSTWVANNEQFF. The CDR3 DNA reads TGTGCCAGCAGCACCTGGGTGGCTAACAATGAGCAGTTCTTC. The chain combines TRBV5-6 with TRBJ2-1; D not certain. CDR3 length: 14 amino acids. Germline V gene lookup returns CDR1 SGHDT and CDR2 YYEEEE. The V end was cut by 4 bases, the J end by 5 bases, with 13 bases between.